The clone carrying this T cell receptor beta chain was counted ten times or more. This specimen comes from a study of regulatory T cells in long-lasting Graves disease. Arm-PCR of CDR3 regions and iRepertoire HTBI primers were the basis on which TCR beta libraries were built. TCRdb called the multiplex PCR reads again in MiXCR, with one record for every CDR3 protein. The sample has 550,000 to 600,000 distinct CDR3 sequences; about 16% are singletons. Time point defined: newly diagnosed GD, antithyroid drugs for less than 3 months. Researchers made the TCR library from RNA that was extracted from PBMCs. The sample was also reused in another study, on T cells in Graves' hyperthyroidism and ophthalmopathy.

The sample here was peripheral blood mononuclear cells (PBMCs), taken at new diagnosis, from a patient treated with antithyroid drugs. The sequence was collected from a man aged 18 to 35 with Graves disease.

The CDR3 coding sequence is TGTGCCAGCAGTGGGAAAGGGACGGTGAACACTGAAGCTTTCTTT. Amino acids: CASSGKGTVNTEAFF. V usage is TRBV6-1 and J usage is TRBJ1-1; perhaps TRBD1 as D (5 bases). Trimming left V 4 bases short and J 0 bases short, with 12 bases between. The CDR3 has 15 amino acids. Germline lookup yields CDR1 MNHNS and CDR2 SASEGT.